This is a list of T cell receptor beta chains from one sample in a study of blood T cell repertoires in COVID-19. The data were produced by immunoSEQ multiplex PCR, yet TCRdb's version contains in-frame clones alone and is incomplete. The data contain a few hundred thousand clones, about 88% of them seen just once; the ten biggest clones take up 9.5%. Specimen: PBMCs or T cells enriched from blood (not recorded which). These receptor sequences come from a middle-aged woman who had recovered from COVID-19. The CDR3 runs from the conserved cysteine through the conserved F or W. A D gene is named only where the DNA matches it firmly.

CDR3 protein: CASRFSSGRIKF
CDR3 DNA: TGTGCCAGCAGATTCTCTAGCGGGAGGATTAAATTT
V gene: TRBV12-3/TRBV12-4
D gene: TRBD2
CDR3 length: 12
J gene: TRBJ2-3

CDR3 protein: CAPGSMGYTF
CDR3 DNA: TGTGCCCCGGGGTCGATGGGCTACACCTTC
V gene: TRBV28
D gene: .
CDR3 length: 10
J gene: TRBJ1-2

CDR3 protein: CASSQGLQVDTDTQYF
CDR3 DNA: TGTGCCAGCAGCCAGGGCCTACAGGTTGACACAGATACGCAGTATTTT
V gene: TRBV7-3
D gene: .
CDR3 length: 16
J gene: TRBJ2-3

CDR3 protein: CASSEADRGHSPLHF
CDR3 DNA: TGTGCCAGCAGTGAAGCGGACAGGGGTCATTCACCCCTCCACTTT
V gene: TRBV25-1
D gene: TRBD1
CDR3 length: 15
J gene: TRBJ1-6

CDR3 protein: CASSPAGLLGGEKLFF
CDR3 DNA: TGTGCCAGCAGTCCCGCGGGACTTTTAGGCGGGGAAAAACTGTTTTTT
V gene: TRBV28
D gene: .
CDR3 length: 16
J gene: TRBJ1-4

CDR3 protein: CASSTQTGGITEAFF
CDR3 DNA: TGTGCCAGTAGTACCCAGACAGGGGGTATCACTGAAGCTTTCTTT
V gene: TRBV19
D gene: TRBD1
CDR3 length: 15
J gene: TRBJ1-1

CDR3 protein: CASSLDRSGGSYEQYF
CDR3 DNA: TGTGCCAGCAGCTTAGATCGATCAGGGGGTTCCTACGAGCAGTACTTC
V gene: TRBV11-2
D gene: TRBD1
CDR3 length: 16
J gene: TRBJ2-7

CDR3 protein: CASSLEGANSSPLHF
CDR3 DNA: TGTGCCAGCAGCTTGGAAGGGGCGAATAGCTCACCCCTCCACTTT
V gene: TRBV7-2
D gene: .
CDR3 length: 15
J gene: TRBJ1-6

CDR3 protein: CASSQVSAGELFF
CDR3 DNA: TGTGCCAGCAGCCAAGTATCAGCCGGGGAGCTGTTTTTT
V gene: TRBV16
D gene: .
CDR3 length: 13
J gene: TRBJ2-2

CDR3 protein: CATSDLANTGALDNEQFF
CDR3 DNA: TGTGCCACCAGTGATTTGGCGAATACAGGGGCTCTGGACAATGAGCAGTTCTTC
V gene: TRBV24-1
D gene: TRBD1
CDR3 length: 18
J gene: TRBJ2-1

CDR3 protein: CASSPEAGDTEAFF
CDR3 DNA: TGTGCCAGCTCCCCAGAGGCAGGGGACACTGAAGCTTTCTTT
V gene: TRBV18
D gene: .
CDR3 length: 14
J gene: TRBJ1-1